The source of this TCR beta chain is a study of T cells in Graves' hyperthyroidism and ophthalmopathy (dated by TCRdb to the late 2010s). With regard to the full study: Peripheral blood was sampled at the time of initial diagnosis, prior to any treatment. Once sampling was done, hyperthyroidism patients were given methimazole at a starting dose of 30 mg daily, whereas ophthalmopathy patients were given high-dose intravenous methylprednisolone. The paper reports TCR Vbeta CDR3 sequencing of roughly 140 peripheral blood samples: over 40 ophthalmopathy, around 80 hyperthyroidism and around 17 progressor patients. The 75 to 100 discovery patients were randomly split 7:3 into training and test sets. To identify TCR V-J signatures that set the groups apart, the researchers used a discovery cohort of about a hundred patients, made up of fewer than 50 with Graves' ophthalmopathy and 57 with stable Graves' hyperthyroidism. In addition, the study compared T-cell repertoires in thyroid tissue and in blood from roughly six Graves' hyperthyroidism patients. Prospective prediction of ophthalmopathy was tested in an independent validation cohort consisting of some 20 hyperthyroidism patients and 17 patients who later progressed to ophthalmopathy.

The paper's findings and limits, for the study overall: No statistical method was used to fix the sample size in advance, and group allocation was not hidden from the investigators. In validation, progression to ophthalmopathy was predicted by the model with around 70% sensitivity and 72% to 80% specificity, a median of approximately 6.5 months before onset. In cross-validation, a model built on a 13 V-J signature told ophthalmopathy apart from stable hyperthyroidism with approximately 90% sensitivity and about 81% specificity, and in testing the same model reached 80%/75%. Most expanded thyroid clonotypes (frequency above 0.001) were also detected in blood, suggesting blood repertoires may reflect thyroid immune responses.

Trimming removed 2 bases from V and 0 bases from J, leaving 7 bases between the germline ends. Reading from cysteine to phenylalanine, the CDR3 counts 14 amino acids. The DNA shown is the 42-base CDR3, in frame from base 1. The germline V gene sets CDR1 to SGHDN and CDR2 to FVKESK. In the ophthalmopathy patients, disease was moderately to severely active, with a Clinical Activity Score of 3 or more, a NOSPECS grade of 4 or more, and a duration of less than 3 months. The study excluded patients with uncontrolled infections, other autoimmune diseases, pregnancy or lactation. Diagnoses were established on the basis of clinical symptoms, serum thyroxine and TRAb, thyroid ultrasound, and orbital computed tomography. PBMCs were separated from roughly 10 ml of fresh peripheral blood using Ficoll-Paque density gradient centrifugation. Trizol reagent was used to extract total RNA, and RNA quality was then checked on an Agilent 2100 Bioanalyzer.

At least ten counts were recorded for this clonotype. The target of this receptor is not known. The record has no base qualities; no much larger clone is one base away. The TCR beta CDR3 regions were amplified from RNA transcripts. The TCR CDR3 was subjected to a first round of RT-PCR using the HTBI primer set and the Qiagen OneStep RT-PCR kit. The libraries were constructed in a second round of multiplex PCR and then size-selected and purified. The libraries were sequenced on an Illumina HiSeq2000 using paired-end 100 bp reads. Per the original workflow: SOAPnuke was used to process the raw data, removing reads that contained adapters or uncalled bases, had a mean Phred below 15, or lacked an exact match to the constant primer or identifier. COPE v1.2.5 was used to merge high-quality paired reads, and clonotypes were defined as unique nucleotide sequences. Clonotypes were aligned to IMGT TRBV, TRBD and TRBJ reference segments using MiTCR v1.1. The analysis included only V-J combinations with a frequency above 0.0001, which together covered more than 98% of the repertoires. A TCS score was defined as the ratio of F50 (clonal expansion) to E x V (chaos), with BLOSUM62-based TCRdist applied between CDR3 peptides within each V-J. Welch's t-statistics and random forest reduced fewer than 550 V-J features to 13, which were used in a naive Bayes classifier (R e1071). TCRdb reworked the public reads: Q25 trimming with fastp, MiXCR clone assembly, productive beta chains retained. Each entry merges the rows of one CDR3 protein and shows their most common DNA and genes. The V and J calls here are based on TCRdb, not the publication. Across this sample there are about 250,000 distinct CDR3 sequences, with around 24% seen only once. Roughly a third of the sample lies in the top ten.

Recombination joined TRBV14 with TRBJ2-5, with the identity of the D gene unclear. Sequencing was done on a sample of blood. The TCR sequence derives from a woman aged 40-49 years with Graves' ophthalmopathy. CDR3 protein: CASSQLGYQETQYF. DNA sequence: TGTGCCAGCAGCCAATTGGGGTACCAAGAGACCCAGTACTTC.